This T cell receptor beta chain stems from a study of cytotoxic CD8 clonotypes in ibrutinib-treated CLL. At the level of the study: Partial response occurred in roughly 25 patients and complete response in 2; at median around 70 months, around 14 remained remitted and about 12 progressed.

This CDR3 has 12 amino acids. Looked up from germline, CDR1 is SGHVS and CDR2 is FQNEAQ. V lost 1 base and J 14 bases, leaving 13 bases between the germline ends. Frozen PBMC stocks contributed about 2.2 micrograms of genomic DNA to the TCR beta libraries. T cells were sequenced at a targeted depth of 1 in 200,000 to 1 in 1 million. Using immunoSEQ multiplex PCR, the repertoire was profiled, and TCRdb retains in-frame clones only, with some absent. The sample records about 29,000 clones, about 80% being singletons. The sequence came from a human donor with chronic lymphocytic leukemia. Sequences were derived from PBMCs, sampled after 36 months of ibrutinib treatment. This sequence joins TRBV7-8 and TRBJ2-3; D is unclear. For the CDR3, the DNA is TGTGCCAGCAGCTTAGAGGCCCCCTTCCCGTATTTT. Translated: CASSLEAPFPYF.